These T cell receptor beta chains were read from a single sample in a study of blood T cell repertoires in COVID-19. Libraries were prepared by immunoSEQ multiplex PCR; TCRdb keeps only in-frame clonotypes and omits some of them. The data hold roughly 200,000 clones, with around 90% observed a single time. Input material: peripheral blood. Source of these receptors: a man in his forties with active or convalescent COVID-19. CDR3s include the opening cysteine and the closing phenylalanine or tryptophan. The D gene is left open where the match is weak. Clone size is not always given. Where it is, it says once, few, many or a class for expanded clones.

V: TRBV11-2; J: TRBJ1-1; size: few; D: -; CDR3: CASSLRQKVQNTEAFF; DNA: TGTGCCAGCAGCTTAAGACAGAAAGTACAGAACACTGAAGCTTTCTTT
V: TRBV28; J: TRBJ2-7; size: -; D: -; CDR3: CASEAFSREQYF; DNA: TGTGCCAGCGAAGCTTTCTCGAGGGAGCAGTACTTC
V: TRBV7-3; J: TRBJ2-6; size: -; D: TRBD1; CDR3: CASSLGTGAGANVLTF; DNA: TGTGCCAGCAGCTTAGGTACAGGGGCCGGGGCCAACGTCCTGACTTTC
V: TRBV5-4; J: TRBJ1-1; size: -; D: -; CDR3: CASSPGVRTSTEAFF; DNA: TGTGCCAGCAGCCCGGGGGTCCGAACGAGCACTGAAGCTTTCTTT
V: TRBV3-1/TRBV3-2; J: TRBJ2-3; size: -; D: TRBD2; CDR3: CASSQAGGPTDTQYF; DNA: TGTGCCAGCAGCCAAGCGGGGGGACCCACAGATACGCAGTATTTT
V: TRBV11-3; J: TRBJ2-5; size: -; D: TRBD2; CDR3: CASSLSGDQETQYF; DNA: TGTGCCAGCAGCTTAAGCGGGGACCAAGAGACCCAGTACTTC
V: TRBV5-6; J: TRBJ2-7; size: -; D: -; CDR3: CASSPRQKPYEQYF; DNA: TGTGCCAGCAGCCCTAGACAGAAACCCTACGAGCAGTACTTC
V: TRBV6-5; J: TRBJ1-2; size: -; D: TRBD1; CDR3: CASRSTGIGYYGYTF; DNA: TGTGCCAGCAGATCGACAGGGATAGGTTACTATGGCTACACCTTC
V: TRBV11-2; J: TRBJ2-1; size: -; D: TRBD1; CDR3: CASSRDRERHEQFF; DNA: TGTGCCAGCAGCCGGGACAGGGAACGGCATGAGCAGTTCTTC
V: TRBV28; J: TRBJ2-1; size: -; D: -; CDR3: CASSSVREGYDNEQFF; DNA: TGTGCCAGCAGTTCGGTGAGGGAAGGCTACGACAATGAGCAGTTCTTC
V: TRBV4-2; J: TRBJ1-1; size: -; D: -; CDR3: CASSPYLGAGIEAFF; DNA: TGTGCCAGCAGCCCCTACCTGGGGGCTGGAATTGAAGCTTTCTTT
V: TRBV7-3; J: TRBJ2-1; size: -; D: TRBD2; CDR3: CASSPRTSAYNEQFF; DNA: TGTGCCAGCAGCCCACGGACTAGCGCCTACAATGAGCAGTTCTTC
V: TRBV5-4; J: TRBJ1-3; size: -; D: TRBD1; CDR3: CASSPGQGGNTIYF; DNA: TGTGCCAGCAGCCCGGGACAGGGAGGAAACACCATATATTTT
V: TRBV4-2; J: TRBJ2-1; size: -; D: TRBD2; CDR3: CASSQGGLERNEQFF; DNA: TGTGCCAGCAGCCAAGGCGGACTAGAGAGGAATGAGCAGTTCTTC
V: TRBV3-1/TRBV3-2; J: TRBJ1-2; size: -; D: -; CDR3: CASSQVGASYGYTF; DNA: TGTGCCAGCAGCCAAGTAGGGGCCTCCTATGGCTACACCTTC
V: TRBV4-1; J: TRBJ2-6; size: -; D: TRBD1; CDR3: CASSQGQLVSGANVLTF; DNA: TGCGCCAGCAGCCAGGGACAGCTAGTCTCTGGGGCCAACGTCCTGACTTTC
V: TRBV7-6; J: TRBJ2-7; size: once; D: TRBD2; CDR3: CASSLVTSGGFNEQYF; DNA: TGTGCCAGCAGCTTAGTGACTAGCGGGGGATTCAACGAGCAGTACTTC
V: TRBV27; J: TRBJ2-6; size: -; D: -; CDR3: CASSSISGANVLTF; DNA: TGTGCCAGCAGTTCTATTTCGGGGGCCAACGTCCTGACTTTC
V: TRBV28; J: TRBJ1-5; size: -; D: TRBD1; CDR3: CASSFWGQGDQPQHF; DNA: TGTGCCAGCAGTTTTTGGGGACAGGGGGATCAGCCCCAGCATTTT
V: TRBV12-3/TRBV12-4; J: TRBJ1-4; size: -; D: -; CDR3: CASSFGGNEKLFF; DNA: TGTGCCAGCAGTTTCGGGGGGAATGAAAAACTGTTTTTT
V: TRBV19; J: TRBJ2-1; size: -; D: -; CDR3: CASSIVGGHRAFLNNEQFF; DNA: TGTGCCAGTAGTATAGTAGGTGGTCACAGGGCATTTTTGAACAATGAGCAGTTCTTC
V: TRBV7-6; J: TRBJ2-2; size: -; D: TRBD1; CDR3: CASRGQAANTGELFF; DNA: TGTGCCAGCCGAGGACAGGCCGCGAACACCGGGGAGCTGTTTTTT
V: TRBV7-2; J: TRBJ2-5; size: -; D: TRBD2; CDR3: CASSPPGLAGGKETQYF; DNA: TGTGCCAGCAGCCCACCCGGACTAGCGGGGGGGAAAGAGACCCAGTACTTC
V: TRBV12-3/TRBV12-4; J: TRBJ2-7; size: -; D: -; CDR3: CASSLGPGYEQYF; DNA: TGTGCCAGCAGTTTAGGTCCGGGCTACGAGCAGTACTTC
V: TRBV11-2; J: TRBJ2-2; size: -; D: -; CDR3: CASSFTVTGELFF; DNA: TGTGCCAGCAGCTTTACAGTCACCGGGGAGCTGTTTTTT
V: TRBV6-1; J: TRBJ2-7; size: -; D: TRBD1; CDR3: CASSEALGQGIYEQYF; DNA: TGTGCCAGCAGTGAAGCGCTGGGACAGGGAATCTACGAGCAGTACTTC
V: TRBV4-1; J: TRBJ1-1; size: once; D: -; CDR3: CASSPGAPSTEAFF; DNA: TGCGCCAGCAGCCCAGGGGCGCCGAGCACTGAAGCTTTCTTT
V: TRBV5-8; J: TRBJ2-7; size: -; D: TRBD1; CDR3: CASSLVGQGPEQYF; DNA: TGTGCCAGCAGCTTGGTGGGACAGGGCCCCGAGCAGTACTTC
V: TRBV5-4; J: TRBJ1-3; size: -; D: TRBD1; CDR3: CASSRTGQGHGNTIYF; DNA: TGTGCCAGCAGCCGTACGGGACAGGGGCACGGAAACACCATATATTTT
V: TRBV19; J: TRBJ1-6; size: few; D: TRBD1; CDR3: CASSRTGEGSPLHF; DNA: TGTGCCAGTAGTCGGACAGGGGAGGGTTCACCCCTCCACTTT
V: TRBV7-2; J: TRBJ2-7; size: -; D: TRBD2; CDR3: CASSSSGGPHYEQYF; DNA: TGTGCCAGCAGCTCTAGCGGGGGCCCTCACTACGAGCAGTACTTC
V: TRBV2; J: TRBJ2-4; size: -; D: -; CDR3: CASREGSVTFKNIQYF; DNA: TGTGCCAGCAGAGAAGGGAGTGTCACCTTCAAAAACATTCAGTACTTC
V: TRBV27; J: TRBJ2-7; size: once; D: -; CDR3: CASSTSSSSSYEQYF; DNA: TGTGCCAGCAGTACGTCAAGTTCGAGCTCCTACGAGCAGTACTTC
V: TRBV5-8; J: TRBJ2-3; size: -; D: -; CDR3: CASSLNRVSDTQYF; DNA: TGTGCCAGCAGCTTAAACAGGGTGTCAGATACGCAGTATTTT
V: TRBV28; J: TRBJ1-5; size: -; D: TRBD1; CDR3: CASSHRGVNQPQHF; DNA: TGTGCCAGCAGTCACAGGGGCGTCAATCAGCCCCAGCATTTT
V: TRBV7-2; J: TRBJ2-5; size: -; D: -; CDR3: CASSLQVRGETQYF; DNA: TGTGCCAGCAGCTTACAGGTCCGGGGAGAGACCCAGTACTTC
V: TRBV4-2; J: TRBJ2-1; size: once; D: TRBD2; CDR3: CASSQAISGGLGQFF; DNA: TGTGCCAGCAGCCAAGCGATTAGCGGGGGGCTTGGGCAGTTCTTC
V: TRBV19; J: TRBJ1-1; size: -; D: -; CDR3: CASRQTQTSTEAFF; DNA: TGTGCCAGTAGACAAACCCAGACAAGCACTGAAGCTTTCTTT
V: TRBV6-4; J: TRBJ2-2; size: -; D: TRBD1; CDR3: CASSPTGGTGELFF; DNA: TGTGCCAGCAGCCCCACAGGGGGGACCGGGGAGCTGTTTTTT
V: TRBV5-6; J: TRBJ1-5; size: -; D: -; CDR3: CASSISNQPQHF; DNA: TGTGCCAGCAGCATAAGCAATCAGCCCCAGCATTTT
V: TRBV27; J: TRBJ2-7; size: -; D: -; CDR3: CASSPRQLSYEQYF; DNA: TGTGCCAGCAGTCCCCGACAGCTCTCCTACGAGCAGTACTTC
V: TRBV30; J: TRBJ1-2; size: few; D: -; CDR3: CAWSREGPGYTF; DNA: TGTGCCTGGAGTCGGGAGGGCCCTGGCTACACCTTC
V: TRBV10-3; J: TRBJ2-1; size: -; D: TRBD2; CDR3: CAITQAGGLDEQFF; DNA: TGTGCCATCACCCAAGCGGGGGGGCTGGATGAGCAGTTCTTC
V: TRBV2; J: TRBJ2-1; size: -; D: TRBD1; CDR3: CASSDGQADEQFF; DNA: TGTGCCAGCAGTGACGGACAGGCCGATGAGCAGTTCTTC
V: TRBV7-2; J: TRBJ2-1; size: -; D: -; CDR3: CASSLGAGRGYNEQFF; DNA: TGTGCCAGCAGCTTAGGGGCGGGGAGAGGGTACAATGAGCAGTTCTTC
V: TRBV4-2; J: TRBJ2-7; size: few; D: TRBD2; CDR3: CASSPGLEDYEQYF; DNA: TGTGCCAGCAGCCCGGGACTAGAGGACTACGAGCAGTACTTC
V: TRBV19; J: TRBJ2-5; size: -; D: TRBD2; CDR3: CASGPGLRQETQYF; DNA: TGTGCCAGTGGCCCGGGACTACGTCAAGAGACCCAGTACTTC
V: TRBV19; J: TRBJ1-5; size: -; D: -; CDR3: CASSIRSREVNQPQHF; DNA: TGTGCCAGTAGTATAAGGTCCAGGGAAGTCAATCAGCCCCAGCATTTT
V: TRBV25-1; J: TRBJ2-5; size: -; D: TRBD1; CDR3: CASSGQGRETQYF; DNA: TGTGCCAGCAGTGGACAGGGAAGAGAGACCCAGTACTTC
V: TRBV7-6; J: TRBJ1-1; size: -; D: -; CDR3: CASSSLTGAATEAFF; DNA: TGTGCCAGCAGCTCTCTGACAGGAGCGGCGACTGAAGCTTTCTTT
V: TRBV5-1; J: TRBJ1-1; size: once; D: -; CDR3: CASSYSDRNTEAFF; DNA: TGCGCCAGCAGCTACTCCGACAGAAACACTGAAGCTTTCTTT
V: TRBV19; J: TRBJ2-7; size: -; D: -; CDR3: CASSSGQHYEQYF; DNA: TGTGCCAGTAGTTCCGGACAGCACTACGAGCAGTACTTC
V: TRBV10-2; J: TRBJ2-5; size: -; D: -; CDR3: CASSELVGAQETQYF; DNA: TGCGCCAGCAGTGAGTTAGTAGGGGCCCAAGAGACCCAGTACTTC
V: TRBV12-3/TRBV12-4; J: TRBJ1-1; size: -; D: -; CDR3: CASSFRGTEAFF; DNA: TGTGCCAGCAGTTTCAGGGGTACTGAAGCTTTCTTT
V: TRBV30; J: TRBJ2-4; size: few; D: -; CDR3: CAWSDYRVRGDIQYF; DNA: TGTGCCTGGAGTGACTACAGGGTCCGGGGGGACATTCAGTACTTC
V: TRBV27; J: TRBJ1-6; size: -; D: TRBD1; CDR3: CASSLGQGAINSPLHF; DNA: TGTGCCAGCAGTTTGGGACAGGGTGCTATTAATTCACCCCTCCACTTT
V: TRBV6-1; J: TRBJ1-6; size: -; D: TRBD1; CDR3: CASSDRQGENSPLHF; DNA: TGTGCCAGCAGTGACCGACAGGGGGAGAATTCACCCCTCCACTTT
V: TRBV7-9; J: TRBJ1-1; size: -; D: TRBD1; CDR3: CASSLAGTANTEAFF; DNA: TGTGCCAGCAGCTTAGCCGGGACAGCTAACACTGAAGCTTTCTTT
V: TRBV5-1; J: TRBJ2-5; size: -; D: TRBD1; CDR3: CASSTTGVQETQYF; DNA: TGCGCCAGCAGCACAACAGGGGTCCAAGAGACCCAGTACTTC